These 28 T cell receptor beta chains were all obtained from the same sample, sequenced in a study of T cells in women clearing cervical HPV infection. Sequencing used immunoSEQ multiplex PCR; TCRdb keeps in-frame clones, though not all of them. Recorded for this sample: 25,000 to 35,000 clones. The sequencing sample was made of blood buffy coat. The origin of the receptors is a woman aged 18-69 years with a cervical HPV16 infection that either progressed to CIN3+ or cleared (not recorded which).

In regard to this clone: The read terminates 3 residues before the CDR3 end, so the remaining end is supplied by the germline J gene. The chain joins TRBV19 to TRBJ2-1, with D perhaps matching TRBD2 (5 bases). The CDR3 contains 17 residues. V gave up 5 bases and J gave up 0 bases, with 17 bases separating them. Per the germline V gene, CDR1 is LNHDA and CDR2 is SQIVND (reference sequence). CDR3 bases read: TGTGCCAGTAGTTCGTTCTTAGCGACCAGCTCCTACAATGAG. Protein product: CASSSFLATSSYNE. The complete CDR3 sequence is CASSSFLATSSYNEQFF.

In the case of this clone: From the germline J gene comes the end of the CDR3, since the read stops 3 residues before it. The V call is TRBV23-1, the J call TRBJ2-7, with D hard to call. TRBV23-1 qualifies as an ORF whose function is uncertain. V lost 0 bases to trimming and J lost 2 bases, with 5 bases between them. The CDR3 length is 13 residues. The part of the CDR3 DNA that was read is TGCGCCAGCAGTCAATCAAATACCTACGAG. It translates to CASSQSNTYE. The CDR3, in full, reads CASSQSNTYEQYF.

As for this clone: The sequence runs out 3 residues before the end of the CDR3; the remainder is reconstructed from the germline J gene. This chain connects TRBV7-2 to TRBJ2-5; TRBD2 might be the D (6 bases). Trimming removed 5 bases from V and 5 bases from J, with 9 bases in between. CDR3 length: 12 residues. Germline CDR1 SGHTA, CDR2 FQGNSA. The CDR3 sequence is CASSRGGETQYF. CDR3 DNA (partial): TGTGCCAGCAGCCGGGGAGGCGAGACC.

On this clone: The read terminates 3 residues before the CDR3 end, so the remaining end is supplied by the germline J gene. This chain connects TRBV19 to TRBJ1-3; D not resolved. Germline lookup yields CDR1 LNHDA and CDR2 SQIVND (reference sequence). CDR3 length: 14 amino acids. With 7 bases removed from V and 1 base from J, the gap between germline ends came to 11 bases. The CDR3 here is CASTESYSGNTIYF. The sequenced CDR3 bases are TGTGCCAGTACAGAAAGTTATTCTGGAAACACC.

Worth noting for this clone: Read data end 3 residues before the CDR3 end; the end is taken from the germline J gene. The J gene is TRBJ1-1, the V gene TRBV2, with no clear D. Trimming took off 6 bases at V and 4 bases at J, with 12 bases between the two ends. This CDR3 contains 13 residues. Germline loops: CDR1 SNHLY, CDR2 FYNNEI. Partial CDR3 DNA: TGTGCCAGCAGCAGCAGGTATTCCACTGAA. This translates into CASSSRYSTE. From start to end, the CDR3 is CASSSRYSTEAFF.

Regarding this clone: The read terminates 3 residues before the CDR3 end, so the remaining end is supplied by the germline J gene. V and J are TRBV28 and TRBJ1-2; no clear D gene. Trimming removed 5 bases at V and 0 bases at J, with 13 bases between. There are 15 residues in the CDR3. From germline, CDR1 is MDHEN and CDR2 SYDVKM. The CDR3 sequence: CASSTGAAANYGYTF. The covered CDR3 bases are TGTGCCAGCAGTACGGGTGCGGCCGCTAACTATGGC.

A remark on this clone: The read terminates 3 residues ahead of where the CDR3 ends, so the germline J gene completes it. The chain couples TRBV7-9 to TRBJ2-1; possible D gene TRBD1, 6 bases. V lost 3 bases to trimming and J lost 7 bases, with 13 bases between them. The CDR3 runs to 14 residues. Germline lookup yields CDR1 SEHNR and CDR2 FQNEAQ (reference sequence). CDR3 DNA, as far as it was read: TGTGCCAGCAGCTTCCGGGACATCTGGAATGAG. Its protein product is CASSFRDIWNE. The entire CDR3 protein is CASSFRDIWNEQFF. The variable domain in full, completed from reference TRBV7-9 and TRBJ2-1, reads DTGVSQNPRHKITKRGQNVTFRCDPISEHNRLYWYRQTLGQGPEFLTYFQNEAQLEKSRLLSDRFSAERPKGSFSTLEIQRTEQGDSAMYLCASSFRDIWNEQFFGPGTRLTVL.

The DNA read from the CDR3 is TGTGCCACCAGGGACAGGGAGCTGAACACTGAA. This encodes CATRDRELNTE. The whole CDR3 protein reads CATRDRELNTEAFF. V is TRBV10-3 and J is TRBJ1-1; 9 nucleotides line up with TRBD1. Read sequence stops 3 residues before the CDR3 end, and the germline J gene provides the missing end. This CDR3 has 14 amino acids. In germline, CDR1 is ENHRY, CDR2 SYGVKD. V was clipped by 10 bases and J by 0 bases; unmatched bases: 6.

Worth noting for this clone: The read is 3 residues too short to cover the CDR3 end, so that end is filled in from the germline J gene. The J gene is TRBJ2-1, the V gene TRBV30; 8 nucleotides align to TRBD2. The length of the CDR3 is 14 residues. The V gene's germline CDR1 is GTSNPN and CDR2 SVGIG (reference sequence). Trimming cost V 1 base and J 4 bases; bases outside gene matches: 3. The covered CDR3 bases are TGTGCCTGGAGTGGGGTAGCGGGGTACAATGAG. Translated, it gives CAWSGVAGYNE. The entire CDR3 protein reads CAWSGVAGYNEQFF.

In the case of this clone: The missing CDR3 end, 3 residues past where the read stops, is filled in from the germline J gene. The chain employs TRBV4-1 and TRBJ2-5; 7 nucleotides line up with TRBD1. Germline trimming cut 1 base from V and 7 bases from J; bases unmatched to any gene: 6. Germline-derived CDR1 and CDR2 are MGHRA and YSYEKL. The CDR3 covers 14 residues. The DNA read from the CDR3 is TGCGCCAGCAGCCAAGGAGGGACAGTGGGGACC. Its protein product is CASSQGGTVGT. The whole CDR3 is CASSQGGTVGTQYF.

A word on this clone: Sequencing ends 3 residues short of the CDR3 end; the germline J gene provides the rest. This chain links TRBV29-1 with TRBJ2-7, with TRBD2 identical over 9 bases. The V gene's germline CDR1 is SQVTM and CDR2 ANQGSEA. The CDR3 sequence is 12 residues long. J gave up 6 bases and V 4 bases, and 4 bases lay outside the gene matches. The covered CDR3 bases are TGCAGCGTTGCGGGACTAGCCATCGAG. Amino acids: CSVAGLAIE. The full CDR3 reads CSVAGLAIEQYF.

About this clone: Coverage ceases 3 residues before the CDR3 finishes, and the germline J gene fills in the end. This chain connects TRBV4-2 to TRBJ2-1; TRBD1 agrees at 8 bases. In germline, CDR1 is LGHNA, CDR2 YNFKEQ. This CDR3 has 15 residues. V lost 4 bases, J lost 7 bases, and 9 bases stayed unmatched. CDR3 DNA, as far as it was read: TGTGCCAGCAGCCCATTAGACAGGGGAGGAAATGAG. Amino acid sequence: CASSPLDRGGNE. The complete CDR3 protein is CASSPLDRGGNEQFF.

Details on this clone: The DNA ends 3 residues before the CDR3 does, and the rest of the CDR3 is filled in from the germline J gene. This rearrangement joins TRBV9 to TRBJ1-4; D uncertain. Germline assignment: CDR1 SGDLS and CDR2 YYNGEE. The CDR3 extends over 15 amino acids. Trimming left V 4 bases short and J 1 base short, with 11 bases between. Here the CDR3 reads CASSISGVTNEKLFF. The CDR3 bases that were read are TGTGCCAGCAGCATCTCAGGAGTAACTAATGAAAAA.

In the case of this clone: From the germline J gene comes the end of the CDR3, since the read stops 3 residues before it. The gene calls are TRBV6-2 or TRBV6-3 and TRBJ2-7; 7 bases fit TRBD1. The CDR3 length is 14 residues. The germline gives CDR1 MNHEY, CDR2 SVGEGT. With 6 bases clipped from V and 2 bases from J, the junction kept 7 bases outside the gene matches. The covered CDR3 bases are TGTGCCAGCAGCGAAAGGACAGGACCCTACGAG. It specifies CASSERTGPYE. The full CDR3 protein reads CASSERTGPYEQYF.

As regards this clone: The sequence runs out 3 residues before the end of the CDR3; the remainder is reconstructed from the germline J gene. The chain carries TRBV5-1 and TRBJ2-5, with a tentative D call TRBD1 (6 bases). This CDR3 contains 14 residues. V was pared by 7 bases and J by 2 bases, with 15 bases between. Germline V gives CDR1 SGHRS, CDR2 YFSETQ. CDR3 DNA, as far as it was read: TGCGCCAGCGGGGTCTCAGGACAGCAAGAGACC. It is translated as CASGVSGQQET. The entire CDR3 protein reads CASGVSGQQETQYF.

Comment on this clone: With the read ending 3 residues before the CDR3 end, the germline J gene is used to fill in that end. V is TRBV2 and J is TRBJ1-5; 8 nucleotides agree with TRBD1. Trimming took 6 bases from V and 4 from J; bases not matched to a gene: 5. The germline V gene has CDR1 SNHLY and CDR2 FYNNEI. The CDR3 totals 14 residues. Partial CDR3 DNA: TGTGCCAGCAGACCGGACAGGGCTAATCAGCCC. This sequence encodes CASRPDRANQP. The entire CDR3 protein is CASRPDRANQPQHF.

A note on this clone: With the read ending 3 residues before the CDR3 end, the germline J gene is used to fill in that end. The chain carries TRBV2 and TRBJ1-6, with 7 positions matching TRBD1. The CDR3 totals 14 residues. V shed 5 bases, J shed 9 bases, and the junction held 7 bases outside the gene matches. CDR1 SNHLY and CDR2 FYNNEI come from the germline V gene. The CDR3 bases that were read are TGTGCCAGCAGTTACAGGGGAGAGGGTTCACCC. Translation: CASSYRGEGSP. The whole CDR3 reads CASSYRGEGSPLHF. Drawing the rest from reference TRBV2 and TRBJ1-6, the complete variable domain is EPEVTQTPSHQVTQMGQEVILRCVPISNHLYFYWYRQILGQKVEFLVSFYNNEISEKSEIFDDQFSVERPDGSNFTLKIRSTKLEDSAMYFCASSYRGEGSPLHFGNGTRLTVT.

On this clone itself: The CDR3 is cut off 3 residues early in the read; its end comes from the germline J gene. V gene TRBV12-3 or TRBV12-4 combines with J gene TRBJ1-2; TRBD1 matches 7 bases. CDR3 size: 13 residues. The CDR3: CASSLTGAKGYTF. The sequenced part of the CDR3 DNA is TGTGCCAGCAGTTTAACAGGGGCTAAGGGC.

CDR3 protein: CATSMQEAGPYGYTF. The covered CDR3 bases are TGTGCCACCAGCATGCAAGAGGCTGGCCCTTATGGC. This chain links TRBV15 with TRBJ1-2; D is undetermined. The sequenced fragment ends 3 residues before the CDR3 boundary, so the rest is inferred from the germline J gene. Trimming removed 4 bases at V and 5 bases at J, with 17 bases between. Per the germline V gene, CDR1 is LNHNV and CDR2 is YYDKDF (reference sequence). The CDR3 loop spans 15 amino acids.

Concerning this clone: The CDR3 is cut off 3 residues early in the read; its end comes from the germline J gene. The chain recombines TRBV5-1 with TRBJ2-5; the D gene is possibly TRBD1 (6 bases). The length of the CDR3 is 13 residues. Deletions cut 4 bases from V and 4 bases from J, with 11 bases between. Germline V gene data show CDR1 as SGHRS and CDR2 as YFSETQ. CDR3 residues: CASSVRGLETQYF. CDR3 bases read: TGCGCCAGCAGCGTCAGGGGTTTAGAGACC. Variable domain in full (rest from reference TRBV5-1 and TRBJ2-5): KAGVTQTPRYLIKTRGQQVTLSCSPISGHRSVSWYQQTPGQGLQFLFEYFSETQRNKGNFPGRFSGRQFSNSRSEMNVSTLELGDSALYLCASSVRGLETQYFGPGTRLLVL.

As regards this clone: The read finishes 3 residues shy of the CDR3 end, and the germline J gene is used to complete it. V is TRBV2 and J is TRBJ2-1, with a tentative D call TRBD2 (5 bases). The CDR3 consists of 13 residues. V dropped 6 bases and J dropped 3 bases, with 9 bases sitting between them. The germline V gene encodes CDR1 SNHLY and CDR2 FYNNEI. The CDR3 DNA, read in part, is TGTGCCAGCAGCCCGGGGAGCTACAATGAG. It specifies CASSPGSYNE. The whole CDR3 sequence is CASSPGSYNEQFF.

The CDR3 here is CASTQGADYGYTF. CDR3 DNA (partial): TGTGCCAGCACGCAGGGTGCTGACTATGGC. The V and J genes are TRBV9 and TRBJ1-2; tentatively, D is TRBD1 (5 bases). The CDR3 goes on 3 residues after the read ends, and that part is filled in from the germline J gene. Germline V lookup: CDR1 SGDLS, CDR2 YYNGEE. CDR3 length: 13 residues. Trimming stripped 6 bases from V and 3 bases from J, with 12 bases between. Full variable domain (missing parts from reference TRBV9 and TRBJ1-2): DSGVTQTPKHLITATGQRVTLRCSPRSGDLSVYWYQQSLDQGLQFLIQYYNGEERAKGNILERFSAQQFPDLHSELNLSSLELGDSALYFCASTQGADYGYTFGSGTRLTVV.

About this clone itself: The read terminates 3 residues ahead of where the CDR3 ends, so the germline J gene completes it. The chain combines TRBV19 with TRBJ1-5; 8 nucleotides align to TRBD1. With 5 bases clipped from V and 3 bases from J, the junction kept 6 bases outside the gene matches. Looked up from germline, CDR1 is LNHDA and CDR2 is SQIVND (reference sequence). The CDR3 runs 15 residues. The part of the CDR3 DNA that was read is TGTGCCAGTAGTCCAGGGGGACAGGCCAATCAGCCC. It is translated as CASSPGGQANQP. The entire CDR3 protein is CASSPGGQANQPQHF.

Incomplete CDR3 DNA: TGTGCCAGCTCACCGGGACAGGGGGCGCAGGAATCACCC. Translating it yields CASSPGQGAQESP. The whole CDR3 sequence reads CASSPGQGAQESPLHF. The chain has TRBV18 and TRBJ1-6; 12 bases line up with TRBD1. The CDR3 is cut off 3 residues early in the read; its end comes from the germline J gene. Germline loops: CDR1 KGHSH, CDR2 LQKENI. V shed 3 bases, J shed 10 bases, and the junction held 7 bases outside the gene matches. The CDR3 is 16 amino acids.

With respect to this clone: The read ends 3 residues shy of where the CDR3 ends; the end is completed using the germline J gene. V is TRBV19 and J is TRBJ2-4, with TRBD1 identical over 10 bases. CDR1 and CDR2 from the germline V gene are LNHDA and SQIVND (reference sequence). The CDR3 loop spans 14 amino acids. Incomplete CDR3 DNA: TGTGCCAGTAGTAGGCGACAGGGGGCAGGTGGT. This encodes CASSRRQGAGG. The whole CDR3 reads CASSRRQGAGGQYF.

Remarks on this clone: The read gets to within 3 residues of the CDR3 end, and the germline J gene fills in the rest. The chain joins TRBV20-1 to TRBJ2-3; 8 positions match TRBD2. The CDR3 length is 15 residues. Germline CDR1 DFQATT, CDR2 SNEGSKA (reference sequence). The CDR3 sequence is CSAKERERVQETQYF. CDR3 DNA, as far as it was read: TGCAGTGCAAAAGAGCGGGAGAGGGTACAAGAGACG.

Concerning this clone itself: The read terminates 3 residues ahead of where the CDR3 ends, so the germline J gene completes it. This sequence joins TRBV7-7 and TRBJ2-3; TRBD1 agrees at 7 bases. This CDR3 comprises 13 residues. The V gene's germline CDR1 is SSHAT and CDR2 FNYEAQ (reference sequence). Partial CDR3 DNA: TGTGCCAGCAGCAAAGGGGGCGAGGAGACG. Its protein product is CASSKGGEET. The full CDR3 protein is CASSKGGEETQYF.

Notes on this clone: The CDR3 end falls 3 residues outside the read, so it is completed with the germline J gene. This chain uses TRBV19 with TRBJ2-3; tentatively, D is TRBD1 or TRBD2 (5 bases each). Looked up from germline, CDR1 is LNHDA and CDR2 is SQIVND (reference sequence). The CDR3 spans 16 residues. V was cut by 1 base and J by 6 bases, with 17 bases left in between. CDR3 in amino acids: CASSIGRELGLDTQYF. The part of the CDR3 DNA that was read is TGTGCCAGTAGTATAGGCAGGGAGTTGGGTTTGGATACG.